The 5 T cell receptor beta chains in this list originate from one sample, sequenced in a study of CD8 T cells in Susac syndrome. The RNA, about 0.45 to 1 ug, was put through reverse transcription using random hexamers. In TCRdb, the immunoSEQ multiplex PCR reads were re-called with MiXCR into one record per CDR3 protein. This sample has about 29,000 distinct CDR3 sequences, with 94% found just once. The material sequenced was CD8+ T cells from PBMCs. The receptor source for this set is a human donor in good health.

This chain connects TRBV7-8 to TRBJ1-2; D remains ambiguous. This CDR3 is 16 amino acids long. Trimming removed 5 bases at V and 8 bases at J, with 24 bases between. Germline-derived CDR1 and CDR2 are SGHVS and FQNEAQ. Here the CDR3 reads CASSPGYGDSLQGYTF. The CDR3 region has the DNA TGTGCCAGCAGCCCCGGGTATGGGGATTCTCTCCAGGGCTACACCTTC.

The CDR3 here is CASSIEGANVLTF. Here the CDR3 DNA reads TGTGCCAGCAGTATAGAGGGGGCCAACGTCCTGACTTTC. The chain couples TRBV9 to TRBJ2-6; unclear D gene. This CDR3 spans 13 amino acids. Trimming pared 5 bases from V and 4 bases from J, leaving 7 bases between. CDR1 and CDR2 from the germline V gene are SGDLS and YYNGEE.

CDR3: CSALSSERGTYEQYF. The CDR3 nucleotides read TGCAGTGCTCTAAGCTCGGAACGAGGAACCTACGAGCAGTACTTC. The genes are TRBV20-1 and TRBJ2-7; D is uncertain. Germline V gene sequence: CDR1 DFQATT, CDR2 SNEGSKA (reference sequence). The ends were cut back, 5 bases at V and 2 bases at J, with 19 bases in the middle. The CDR3 is made up of 15 amino acids.

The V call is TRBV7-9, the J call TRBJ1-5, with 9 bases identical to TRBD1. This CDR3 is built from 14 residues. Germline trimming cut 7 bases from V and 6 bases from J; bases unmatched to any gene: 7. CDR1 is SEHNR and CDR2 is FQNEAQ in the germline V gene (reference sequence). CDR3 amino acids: CASTEQGAVQPQHF. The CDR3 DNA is TGTGCCAGCACCGAACAGGGGGCGGTTCAGCCCCAGCATTTT.

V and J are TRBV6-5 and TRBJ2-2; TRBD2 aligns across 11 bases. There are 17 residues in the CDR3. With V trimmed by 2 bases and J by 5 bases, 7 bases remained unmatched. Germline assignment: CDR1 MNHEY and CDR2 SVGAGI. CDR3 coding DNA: TGTGCCAGCAGTTACGAGGGGAGACTAGCGGGGACCGGGGAGCTGTTTTTT. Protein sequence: CASSYEGRLAGTGELFF.